This entry features one T cell receptor (beta chain) sequence. The record originates from a study of blood T cell repertoires in COVID-19. Background on the study: COVID-19 samples from acute and convalescent phases originated in the United States, Italy and Spain.

In the source study's methods: By means of reference gene primer amplification, nucleated cell counts were estimated. Profiled with immunoSEQ multiplex PCR; TCRdb holds only in-frame clones, not every one. That table furnishes V, J and clone size, whereas the DNA furnished D and trimming. The data hold roughly 100,000 clones, with roughly 81% observed a single time. The CDR3 covers 14 residues. Trimming shortened V by 6 bases and J by 5 bases, and 14 bases separated the two germline ends. The germline V gene encodes CDR1 MNHEY and CDR2 SVGAGI. The sequencing sample was made of peripheral blood. The V and J genes are TRBV6-5 and TRBJ1-5; D possibly corresponds to TRBD1 (5 bases). The sequence was obtained from a man in his forties with active or convalescent COVID-19. The CDR3 reads CASSRDSSYQPQHF. CDR3 DNA sequence: TGTGCCAGCAGCCGGGACTCCAGCTATCAGCCCCAGCATTTT.